The clone carrying this T cell receptor beta chain was detected once. The target antigen is unknown. Each sample had two DNA replicates, 0.5 ug blood or 1.5 ug tissue. Generated by immunoSEQ multiplex PCR, the TCRdb table keeps only in-frame clones and is missing some. The table lists around 48,000 clones, around 90% of them singletons. The source of the sample is a study of early stage breast cancer tumors. Study observations and caveats: Comparing each tissue with blood distinguished tumor from normal in most of the 16 patients. Most shared enriched TCRB sequences were commonly generated ones.

V lost 5 bases, J lost 4 bases, and 5 bases stayed unmatched. CDR1 is SGHTA and CDR2 is FQGNSA in the germline V gene. The length of the CDR3 is 15 residues. The V gene is TRBV7-2, the J gene TRBJ1-3; TRBD1 agrees at 10 bases. This sequence was found in a person aged 65 to 85 with breast cancer. The sample consisted of blood. The DNA of the CDR3 is TGTGCCAGCAGCCGACAGGGGGCGTCGGGAAACACCATATATTTT. Protein sequence: CASSRQGASGNTIYF.